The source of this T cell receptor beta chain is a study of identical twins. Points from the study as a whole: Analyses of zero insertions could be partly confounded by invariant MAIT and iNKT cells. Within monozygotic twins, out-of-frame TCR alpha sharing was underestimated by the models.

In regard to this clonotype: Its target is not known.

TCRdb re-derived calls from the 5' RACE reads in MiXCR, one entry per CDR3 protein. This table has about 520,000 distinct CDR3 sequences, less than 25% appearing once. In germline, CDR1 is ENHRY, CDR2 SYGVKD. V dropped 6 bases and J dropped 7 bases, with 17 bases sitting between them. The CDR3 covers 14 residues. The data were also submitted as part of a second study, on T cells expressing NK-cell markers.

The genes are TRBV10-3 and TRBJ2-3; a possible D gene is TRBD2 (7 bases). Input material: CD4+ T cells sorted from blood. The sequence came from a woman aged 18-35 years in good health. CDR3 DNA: TGTGCCATCAGCTTCTTCGGGGGGCAGCATACGCAGTATTTT. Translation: CAISFFGGQHTQYF.